These 5 T cell receptor beta chains originate from one sample sequenced in a study of blood T cells in healthy people across ages. A J-beta primer mix and a sample-barcoded 5' primer were used in a second PCR of about 6 to 12 cycles. Using its own MiXCR run on the 5' RACE reads, TCRdb lists one record per CDR3 protein. The table has some 1.7 million distinct CDR3 sequences, approximately 30% seen once. The sample consisted of blood. The receptors come from a woman in her 30s in good health.

This clonotype was recorded a few times. CDR3 loop: CSARRDRDYGYTF. The DNA for the CDR3 is TGCAGTGCTAGGCGGGACAGGGACTATGGCTACACCTTC. The chain has TRBV20-1 and TRBJ1-2; 9 nucleotides align to TRBD1. CDR3 length: 13 amino acids. The trim removed 3 bases at V and 3 bases at J, leaving 2 bases unmatched. Germline CDR1 is DFQATT and CDR2 is SNEGSKA (reference sequence).

This clonotype was recorded at least ten times. The chain is built from TRBV7-6 and TRBJ2-1, with 7 bases aligning to TRBD2. J lost 6 bases, V lost 5 bases, and 13 bases had no gene match. The CDR3 length is 16 residues. Germline values: CDR1 SGHVS, CDR2 FNYEAQ. The CDR3 DNA reads TGTGCCAGCAGCCCCTTTGATGGGAGGGCCTCCAATGAGCAGTTCTTC. This sequence encodes CASSPFDGRASNEQFF.

This clonotype was recorded many times. The chain couples TRBV4-1 to TRBJ1-2; perhaps TRBD1 as D (5 bases). The CDR3 covers 14 residues. The germline V gene has CDR1 MGHRA and CDR2 YSYEKL. Trimming took 3 bases from V and 7 from J, leaving 15 bases between them. The CDR3 spells CASSQGRRGAGYTF. The DNA for the CDR3 is TGCGCCAGCAGCCAGGGACGGAGAGGGGCTGGCTACACCTTC.

This chain links TRBV15 with TRBJ1-2; weak D call: TRBD1 (5 bases). V shed 1 base and J shed 8 bases, with 11 bases lying between them. The germline CDR1 and CDR2 sequences are LNHNV and YYDKDF (reference sequence). This CDR3 contains 13 residues. This CDR3 reads CATSRVQGGGYTF. Written as DNA, the CDR3 is TGTGCCACCAGCAGAGTGCAGGGTGGCGGCTACACCTTC.

This clonotype was observed many times. CDR3 bases: TGTGCCAGCAGTTCGCCTCACGGACAGCACGGCACAGATACGCAGTATTTT. Translated, it gives CASSSPHGQHGTDTQYF. The chain joins TRBV12-3 or TRBV12-4 to TRBJ2-3; TRBD1 is a possible D gene (6 bases). The CDR3 has 17 amino acids. V was cut by 4 bases and J by 1 base, with 18 bases left in between.